Below are 11 T cell receptor beta chains sequenced from a single sample in a study of molecular identifiers for immune sequencing clone quantification. TCRdb processed the PCR reads anew with MiXCR; each CDR3 protein has one entry. The data contain some 40,000 distinct CDR3 sequences, approximately 25% of them singletons. Sequencing input: naive CD8+ T cells from blood, with Jurkat cell RNA spiked in. The subset is: FACS-sorted CD8+CD4-CCR7+CD45RA+ naive T cells. All receptors derive from a human donor in good health. Some libraries in this study had Jurkat cell RNA spiked in.

As regards this clonotype: A much larger clone differs from this one at a single base, so this may be a read error. The chain has TRBV27 and TRBJ2-7; 9 bases fit TRBD1. Per germline, CDR1 MNHEY and CDR2 SMNVEV (reference sequence). The CDR3 has 14 residues. The CDR3: CASSYGQGWNEQHF. CDR3 coding DNA: TGTGCCAGCAGTTATGGACAGGGGTGGAACGAGCAGCACTTC.

This clonotype was seen more than once but under ten times. This may come from a read error, since a much larger clone is one base off. CDR3 sequence (DNA): TGTGCCGGCAGTTTAAAGGGACTAGCGGGACAAGAGACCCAGTACTTC. Translating it yields CAGSLKGLAGQETQYF. The gene calls are TRBV12-3 or TRBV12-4 and TRBJ2-5; TRBD2 aligns across 13 bases. This CDR3 spans 16 amino acids.

This clonotype was observed many times. V gene TRBV12-3 or TRBV12-4 combines with J gene TRBJ2-5, with a tentative D call TRBD2 (7 bases). This CDR3 comprises 15 residues. Trimming stripped 4 bases from V and 4 bases from J, with 16 bases between. CDR3 sequence (DNA): TGTGCCAGCAGTTGGAGGGGGGGGGCCGGAGAGACCCAGTACTTC. Translating it yields CASSWRGGAGETQYF.

This clonotype was detected ten times or more. The chain carries TRBV30 and TRBJ2-3; no definite D call. Germline V gene lookup returns CDR1 GTSNPN and CDR2 SVGIG (reference sequence). The V gene lost 2 bases and the J gene lost 4 bases, with 10 bases spanning the gap. The CDR3 contains 13 residues. CDR3 region: CAWSMWSADTQYF. CDR3 nucleotides: TGTGCCTGGAGTATGTGGTCCGCAGATACGCAGTATTTT.

This clonotype has at least ten counts. The rearrangement uses TRBV6-1 and TRBJ1-5, with TRBD1 matching 12 bases. The germline V gene encodes CDR1 MNHNS and CDR2 SASEGT. The CDR3 is 17 amino acids. The V segment lost 7 bases and the J segment 5 bases; nucleotides outside the gene matches: 12. CDR3 sequence (DNA): TGTGCCAGCAAGCTGCTCGGGACAGGGGGCTGGGATCAGCCCCAGCATTTT. Amino acids: CASKLLGTGGWDQPQHF.

The V gene is TRBV7-6, the J gene TRBJ2-1, with TRBD2 matching 10 bases. Looked up from germline, CDR1 is SGHVS and CDR2 is FNYEAQ. The ends lost 1 base at V and 9 bases at J; junction bases unmatched: 12. The CDR3 has 17 amino acids. This chain's CDR3 is CASSLGSSGGPIVEQFF. CDR3 sequence (DNA): TGTGCCAGCAGCTTAGGGAGTAGCGGGGGGCCCATAGTTGAGCAGTTCTTC.

The chain has TRBV12-3 or TRBV12-4 and TRBJ1-2; D is undetermined. Trimming stripped 6 bases from V and 8 bases from J, with 22 bases between. The CDR3 consists of 15 residues. The CDR3 here is CASSLVSSSYKGYTF. CDR3 DNA sequence: TGTGCCAGCAGCTTGGTCTCGTCCTCGTATAAAGGCTACACCTTC.

Comment on this clonotype: This may be a read error, as it is one base from a much larger clone. The genes are TRBV6-2 or TRBV6-3 and TRBJ1-1, with D tentatively TRBD1 (6 bases). Per the germline V gene, CDR1 is MNHEY and CDR2 is SVGEGT. This CDR3 is 14 amino acids long. Trimming removed 8 bases from V and 3 bases from J, with 16 bases in between. The CDR3 sequence is CASQRRGAHTEAFF. CDR3 DNA: TGTGCCAGCCAACGGCGGGGGGCGCACACTGAAGCTTTCTTT.

The table lists this clonotype with a few counts. One end of the junction varies from germline; a read error may be responsible. The chain uses TRBV28 and TRBJ2-5; D remains ambiguous. The CDR3 is 11 residues long. CDR1 is MDHEN, CDR2 SYDVKM, per germline. In DNA form, the CDR3 reads TGTACCAGCAGTCTATGGGAGACCCAGTACTTC. This translates into CTSSLWETQYF.

This clonotype showed up many times. This rearrangement joins TRBV4-3 to TRBJ2-3, with 11 bases aligning to TRBD2. V gave up 3 bases and J gave up 1 base; unmatched junction bases: 9. The CDR3 extends over 18 amino acids. Germline V lookup: CDR1 LGHNA, CDR2 YSLEER. CDR3 loop: CASSQAGTSGTRTDTQYF. The CDR3 DNA sequence: TGCGCCAGCAGCCAGGCGGGGACTAGCGGCACTCGCACAGATACGCAGTATTTT.

This clonotype has ten or more counts. This sequence joins TRBV27 and TRBJ2-6; D unresolved. Germline V gene lookup returns CDR1 MNHEY and CDR2 SMNVEV (reference sequence). The CDR3 sequence is 15 residues long. The V gene lost 5 bases and the J gene lost 0 bases, with 8 bases spanning the gap. In nucleotides, the CDR3 is TGTGCCAGCAGTATAAGAGGCTCTGGGGCCAACGTCCTGACTTTC. Amino acid sequence: CASSIRGSGANVLTF. Full variable domain (outside the CDR3, taken from reference TRBV27 and TRBJ2-6): EAQVTQNPRYLITVTGKKLTVTCSQNMNHEYMSWYRQDPGLGLRQIYYSMNVEVTDKGDVPEGYKVSRKEKRNFPLILESPSPNQTSLYFCASSIRGSGANVLTFGAGSRLTVL.